A selection of T cell receptor beta chains follows, all from one sample in a study of blood T cell repertoires in COVID-19. The data were produced by immunoSEQ multiplex PCR, yet TCRdb's version contains in-frame clones alone and is incomplete. The repertoire holds some 400,000 clones, with more than 75% as singletons. Source material: peripheral blood. Receptors were obtained from a human donor in a cohort sampled during active COVID-19. Both conserved end residues are part of each CDR3. The order of the fields is D gene, V gene, clone size, J gene, CDR3 DNA, CDR3 protein. A D gene is named only where the DNA matches it firmly. Only some rows state a clone size, as once, few, many or a class for expanded clones.

d_gene: .; v_gene: TRBV5-4; abundance: .; j_gene: TRBJ1-3; CDR3nt: TGTGCCAGCAGCAAATCTGACAGTTGGAACACCATATATTTT; CDR3aa: CASSKSDSWNTIYF
d_gene: TRBD2; v_gene: TRBV6-5; abundance: .; j_gene: TRBJ2-1; CDR3nt: TGTGCCAGCAGTTACGGGGTAGCGGGAGTAAAGTATGAGCAGTTCTTC; CDR3aa: CASSYGVAGVKYEQFF
d_gene: .; v_gene: TRBV6-5; abundance: many; j_gene: TRBJ2-7; CDR3nt: TGTGCCAGCAGATTACAGGTCCTCGGGCAGTACTTC; CDR3aa: CASRLQVLGQYF
d_gene: .; v_gene: TRBV1; abundance: few; j_gene: TRBJ1-5; CDR3nt: TGCACCAGCAGCGGAGGTGCCGGGACAGAGAAATGGGACCATCAGCCCCAGCATTTT; CDR3aa: CTSSGGAGTEKWDHQPQHF
d_gene: TRBD1; v_gene: TRBV18; abundance: .; j_gene: TRBJ1-1; CDR3nt: TGTGCCAGCTCACCTCCGAGACAGGGTGTTATGAACACTGAAGCTTTCTTT; CDR3aa: CASSPPRQGVMNTEAFF
d_gene: TRBD1; v_gene: TRBV5-1; abundance: .; j_gene: TRBJ1-1; CDR3nt: TGCGCCAGCAGCATTCGACAGGGGCACACTGAAGCTTTCTTT; CDR3aa: CASSIRQGHTEAFF
d_gene: .; v_gene: TRBV7-2; abundance: few; j_gene: TRBJ2-2; CDR3nt: TGTGCCAGCAGCTTAGGGGCCTCAGGGGAGCTGTTTTTT; CDR3aa: CASSLGASGELFF
d_gene: .; v_gene: TRBV7-2; abundance: .; j_gene: TRBJ1-3; CDR3nt: TGTGCCAGCAGCTCCCACGGGGGTAGTGGAAACACCATATATTTT; CDR3aa: CASSSHGGSGNTIYF
d_gene: TRBD1; v_gene: TRBV28; abundance: once; j_gene: TRBJ1-2; CDR3nt: TGTGCCAGCAGCTCGACAGGGGGCGACTATGGCTACACCTTC; CDR3aa: CASSSTGGDYGYTF
d_gene: .; v_gene: TRBV9; abundance: .; j_gene: TRBJ2-1; CDR3nt: TGTGCCAGCAGCGTAGGGACTTCCTCGCAGTTCTTC; CDR3aa: CASSVGTSSQFF
d_gene: TRBD1; v_gene: TRBV19; abundance: .; j_gene: TRBJ2-1; CDR3nt: TGTGCCAGTAGTATACGGGACAGGGGGGTCTACAATGAGCAGTTCTTC; CDR3aa: CASSIRDRGVYNEQFF
d_gene: .; v_gene: TRBV11-2; abundance: .; j_gene: TRBJ1-2; CDR3nt: TGTGCCAGCAGCCATAACCGGGGCAGGGGCTATGGCTACACCTTC; CDR3aa: CASSHNRGRGYGYTF
d_gene: .; v_gene: TRBV18; abundance: .; j_gene: TRBJ2-2; CDR3nt: TGTGCCAGCTCACCCGGGACAACAGCACACACCGGGGAGCTGTTTTTT; CDR3aa: CASSPGTTAHTGELFF
d_gene: TRBD1; v_gene: TRBV15; abundance: .; j_gene: TRBJ2-4; CDR3nt: TGTGCCACCAGCCAGGACAGGGTGATGTATGTTCAGTACTTC; CDR3aa: CATSQDRVMYVQYF
d_gene: .; v_gene: TRBV30; abundance: .; j_gene: TRBJ1-6; CDR3nt: TGTGCATTGGAGGCGGGGAGCTCCTATAATTCACCCCTCCACTTT; CDR3aa: CALEAGSSYNSPLHF
d_gene: .; v_gene: TRBV7-2; abundance: .; j_gene: TRBJ1-6; CDR3nt: TGTGCCAGCAGCTTGGTACAGGCGCTAGATTCACCCCTCCACTTT; CDR3aa: CASSLVQALDSPLHF
d_gene: TRBD1; v_gene: TRBV2; abundance: .; j_gene: TRBJ2-1; CDR3nt: TGTGCCAGCAGTAAGGACAGGCGAACCTACAATGAGCAGTTCTTC; CDR3aa: CASSKDRRTYNEQFF
d_gene: TRBD2; v_gene: TRBV7-6; abundance: .; j_gene: TRBJ2-3; CDR3nt: TGTGCCAGCAGCTTGAGATCTGGACTAGCGGGGTACACAGATACGCAGTATTTT; CDR3aa: CASSLRSGLAGYTDTQYF
d_gene: .; v_gene: TRBV6-5; abundance: .; j_gene: TRBJ1-6; CDR3nt: TGTGCCAGCAGGCTACAGGCGGAGGGTTATTCACCCCTCCACTTT; CDR3aa: CASRLQAEGYSPLHF
d_gene: .; v_gene: TRBV5-4; abundance: .; j_gene: TRBJ2-2; CDR3nt: TGTGCCAGCAGCTTGGGGCTGGGAGACTACACCGGGGAGCTGTTTTTT; CDR3aa: CASSLGLGDYTGELFF
d_gene: TRBD2; v_gene: TRBV4-2; abundance: .; j_gene: TRBJ2-1; CDR3nt: TGTGCCAGCAGCCAGATTAGCGGGGGAAATGAGCAGTTCTTC; CDR3aa: CASSQISGGNEQFF
d_gene: TRBD2; v_gene: TRBV5-1; abundance: .; j_gene: TRBJ2-1; CDR3nt: TGCGCCAGCAGCCCCGGGACTAGCGGGACTACGTCCGGGCAGTTCTTC; CDR3aa: CASSPGTSGTTSGQFF
d_gene: TRBD1; v_gene: TRBV19; abundance: few; j_gene: TRBJ2-7; CDR3nt: TGTGCCAGTAGTACGGGACAGGGTGTGGACTACGAGCAGTACTTC; CDR3aa: CASSTGQGVDYEQYF
d_gene: TRBD2; v_gene: TRBV9; abundance: .; j_gene: TRBJ2-2; CDR3nt: TGTGCCAGCAGCTTGCTAGCGGGGGGGTCCGGGGAGCTGTTTTTT; CDR3aa: CASSLLAGGSGELFF
d_gene: TRBD2; v_gene: TRBV10-2; abundance: .; j_gene: TRBJ2-3; CDR3nt: TGCGCCAGCAGTGACCTAGCGGGAGTAATAGATACGCAGTATTTT; CDR3aa: CASSDLAGVIDTQYF
d_gene: TRBD1; v_gene: TRBV6-5; abundance: .; j_gene: TRBJ1-5; CDR3nt: TGTGCCAGCTCTAAGGACAGGGCTAGCAATCAGCCCCAGCATTTT; CDR3aa: CASSKDRASNQPQHF
d_gene: TRBD1; v_gene: TRBV4-2; abundance: .; j_gene: TRBJ2-7; CDR3nt: TGTGCCAGCAGCCAAGATTCGGACAGGGTCGCCTACGAGCAGTACTTC; CDR3aa: CASSQDSDRVAYEQYF
d_gene: .; v_gene: TRBV7-8; abundance: .; j_gene: TRBJ1-3; CDR3nt: TGTGCCAGCAGCTCCGAGTTAGTGTCCGGAAACACCATATATTTT; CDR3aa: CASSSELVSGNTIYF